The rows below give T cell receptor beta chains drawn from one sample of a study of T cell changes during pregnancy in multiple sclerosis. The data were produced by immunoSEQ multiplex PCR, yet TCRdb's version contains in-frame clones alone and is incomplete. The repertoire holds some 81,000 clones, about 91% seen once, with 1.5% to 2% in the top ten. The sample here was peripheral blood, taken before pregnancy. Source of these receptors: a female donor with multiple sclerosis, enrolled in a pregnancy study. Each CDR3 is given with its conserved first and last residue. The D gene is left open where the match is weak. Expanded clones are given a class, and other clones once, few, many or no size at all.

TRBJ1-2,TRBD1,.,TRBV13,TGTGCCAGCGATGGGGAAGCAGGGGGTTTCTATGGCTACACCTTC,CASDGEAGGFYGYTF
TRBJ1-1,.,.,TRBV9,TGTGCCAGCAGCCTTATGTATTCTGAGAGATTAGAAGCTTTCTTT,CASSLMYSERLEAFF
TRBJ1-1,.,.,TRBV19,TGTGCCAGTAGTTTTGGAGGGGTCGGCACTGAAGCTTTCTTT,CASSFGGVGTEAFF
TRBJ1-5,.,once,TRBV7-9,TGTGGGAGCACCAGCAGCAGACGACGGCGCAATCAGCCCCAGCATTTT,CGSTSSRRRRNQPQHF
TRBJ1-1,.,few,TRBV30,TGTGCCTGGTCATTGAACACTGAAGCTTTCTTT,CAWSLNTEAFF
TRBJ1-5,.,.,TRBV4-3,TGCGCCAGCAGCCAGTCGGGGGGAGGGGGCAATCAGCCCCAGCATTTT,CASSQSGGGGNQPQHF
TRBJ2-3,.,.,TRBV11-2,TGTGCCAGCAGCCACCCCTTTGAGGTCCTGGCCAGCACAGATACGCAGTATTTT,CASSHPFEVLASTDTQYF
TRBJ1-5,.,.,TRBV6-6,TGTGCCAGCAGTCAGGACAGCCCGTCTGGGTCCCAGCATTTT,CASSQDSPSGSQHF
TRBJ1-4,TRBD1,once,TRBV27,TGTGCCAGCAGTTTCCGGACAGGGGGAGGGGAAAAACTGTTTTTT,CASSFRTGGGEKLFF
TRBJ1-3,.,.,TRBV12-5,TGTGCTAGTGACAACAGCTTCTCTGGAAACACCATATATTTT,CASDNSFSGNTIYF
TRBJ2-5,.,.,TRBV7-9,TGTGCCAGCAGCCCGGGTATTGGCAACTTCCAAGAGACCCAGTACTTC,CASSPGIGNFQETQYF
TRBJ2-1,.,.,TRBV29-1,TGCAGCGTTATGGACTTACAACCTAATGAGCAGTTCTTC,CSVMDLQPNEQFF
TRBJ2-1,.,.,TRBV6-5,TGTGCCAGCAGTTCCCCCGACAGTCCCCAAGGGCAGTTCTTC,CASSSPDSPQGQFF
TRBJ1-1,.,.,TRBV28,TGTGCCAGCAGTTTCTCGGACGGGGGAACCACTGAAGCTTTCTTT,CASSFSDGGTTEAFF
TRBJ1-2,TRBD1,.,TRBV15,TGTGCCACCAGCAGCGAGGGGGCCGGCTATGGCTACACCTTC,CATSSEGAGYGYTF
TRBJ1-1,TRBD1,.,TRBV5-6,TGTGCCAGCAGCTGGGACAGGGGGCCCACTGAAGCTTTCTTT,CASSWDRGPTEAFF
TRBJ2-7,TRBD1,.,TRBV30,TGTGCCTGGAGTGTAGACCTCGGGACAGGGTACGAGCAGTACTTC,CAWSVDLGTGYEQYF
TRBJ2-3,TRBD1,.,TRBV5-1,TGCGCCAGCAGCCCTGGGACAGTCACAGATACGCAGTATTTT,CASSPGTVTDTQYF
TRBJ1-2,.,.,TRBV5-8,TGTGCCAGCAGCTTGGGAGAGTTTAACTATGGCTACACCTTC,CASSLGEFNYGYTF
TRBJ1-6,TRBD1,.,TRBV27,TGTGCCAGCAGGACAGGGAATTCACCCCTCCACTTT,CASRTGNSPLHF
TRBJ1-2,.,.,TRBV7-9,TGTGCCAGCAGCTTAAGAGAGATCTACACCTTC,CASSLREIYTF
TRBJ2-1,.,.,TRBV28,TGTGCCAGCAGTTCCCTAAGGGGGATTTACAATGAGCAGTTCTTC,CASSSLRGIYNEQFF
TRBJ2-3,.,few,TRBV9,TGTGCCAGCAGCGTAGCTGGGGCTCGCACAGATACGCAGTATTTT,CASSVAGARTDTQYF